This T cell receptor (beta chain) was retrieved from a study of cytomegalovirus exposure and HLA in healthy donors. Study in general: It was reported in a later analysis that the same platform had been used for the 110 or so validation repertoires as for the 550 to 750 first-cohort repertoires. Study-wide points: Cytomegalovirus-associated TCR beta chains were listed, numbering 150 to 200. Subsequent analysis of the 95 to 150 validation repertoires found a tendency for first-cohort TCR clusters to co-occur.

V lost 2 bases, J lost 0 bases, and 8 bases lay in between. Germline V CDR1 and CDR2: SGHVS, FQNEAQ. The CDR3 totals 14 residues. The assay was immunoSEQ multiplex PCR, and TCRdb's table has in-frame clones only and misses some. Among roughly 130,000 clones listed, 70% to 90% were seen once. Note on this clone: As yet, its antigen is unknown.

Among the 110 or so subjects of the validation cohort, separate from the approximately 660-subject first cohort, were the donors. Sequenced sample: PBMCs. The receptor's source is a woman between 25 and 40 years old in good health and CMV-seronegative. The chain joins TRBV7-8 to TRBJ2-7; the D is unclear. The CDR3 DNA sequence: TGTGCCAGCAGCTTATTTAAGAGCTCCTACGAGCAGTACTTC. This gives the protein CASSLFKSSYEQYF.